The 13 T cell receptor beta chains given below trace back to one sample, sequenced in a study of T-cell reconstitution after alpha-beta-depleted transplantation in children (dated by TCRdb to the mid-2010s). The sample's treatment or condition label, in plain terms: allogeneic hematopoietic cell transplantation with graft depleted of TCRalphabeta T cells and CD19 B cells. The method was PCR. Sequencing instrument: Illumina HiSeq 2500. Molecular barcoding was employed in the preparation of TCR libraries, with unique molecular identifiers being used to normalize TCRbeta repertoire quantification. TCRdb passed the public sequencing reads through fastp at Q25 and MiXCR, retaining productive beta sequences. Duplicate CDR3 protein sequences are folded into a single record with the most common DNA and genes. The sample profile shows roughly 570,000 distinct CDR3 sequences; 25% to 30% of them were found once. The top ten clonotypes cover under 45% of the sample.

The specimen comprised PBMCs, sampled before TCRalphabeta/CD19-depleted stem cell transplant. These receptors originate from a boy younger than two with Wiskott-Aldrich syndrome, due to receive a stem cell transplant.

Remarks on this clonotype: The junction and the germline gene differ at one end; a read error may be behind it. The chain has TRBV7-9 and TRBJ1-2, with 9 bases aligning to TRBD1. This CDR3 is 12 amino acids long. CDR1 and CDR2 (germline): SEHNR, FQNEAQ (reference sequence). The CDR3 sequence is CASSSAPGQGAF. The CDR3 DNA reads as TGTGCCAGCAGCTCCGCCCCGGGACAGGGCGCCTTC.

The rearrangement joins TRBV5-1 to TRBJ2-1; TRBD1 matches 8 bases. The CDR3 runs to 14 residues. Germline V gene sequence: CDR1 SGHRS, CDR2 YFSETQ. V gave up 1 base and J gave up 7 bases; unmatched junction bases: 4. CDR3: CASSLTGGINEQFF. In DNA, the CDR3 is TGCGCCAGCAGCTTGACAGGGGGTATTAATGAGCAGTTCTTC.

The V call is TRBV12-3 or TRBV12-4, the J call TRBJ2-5, with 8 bases that match TRBD1. The CDR3 runs 13 residues. V trimming: 6 bases; J trimming: 4 bases; junction bases outside the gene matches: 4. The CDR3 bases are TGTGCCAGCAGCGGGACAGGAGCAGAGACCCAGTACTTC. Translation gives CASSGTGAETQYF.

The J gene is TRBJ2-1, the V gene TRBV28; 8 nucleotides match TRBD1. The germline CDR1 and CDR2 sequences are MDHEN and SYDVKM. Germline trimming cut 6 bases from V and 4 bases from J; bases unmatched to any gene: 8. The CDR3 loop spans 15 amino acids. As DNA, the CDR3 is TGTGCCAGCAGCCGAACAGGGGGACGGTACAATGAGCAGTTCTTC. This encodes CASSRTGGRYNEQFF.

The table lists this clonotype with many counts. This rearrangement joins TRBV20-1 to TRBJ2-3, with 7 bases identical to TRBD2. The CDR3 has 13 amino acids. From germline, CDR1 is DFQATT and CDR2 SNEGSKA (reference sequence). Unmatched junction bases numbered 4, after V lost 5 bases and J lost 2 bases. The CDR3 sequence is CSAPGTTTDTQYF. The CDR3 region has the DNA TGCAGTGCTCCTGGGACTACCACAGATACGCAGTATTTT.

The chain links TRBV29-1 to TRBJ2-5; 10 nucleotides match TRBD2. V shed 5 bases and J 5 bases; nucleotides not matched to a gene: 2. The CDR3 runs to 12 residues. Germline V lookup: CDR1 SQVTM, CDR2 ANQGSEA. CDR3 protein: CSVSGRDETQYF. CDR3 coding DNA: TGCAGCGTTAGCGGGAGGGACGAGACCCAGTACTTC.

This clonotype has a single count. The chain combines TRBV18 with TRBJ1-1; 7 bases are a match to TRBD1. The CDR3 covers 16 residues. Trimming cost V 0 bases and J 1 base; bases outside gene matches: 5. Germline V gene sequence: CDR1 KGHSH, CDR2 LQKENI. CDR3 sequence (DNA): TGTGCCAGCTCACCACCGTTGACAGGGCGGAACACTGAAGCTTTCTTT. This translates into CASSPPLTGRNTEAFF.

The chain recombines TRBV29-1 with TRBJ1-2, with D unclear. CDR1 is SQVTM and CDR2 is ANQGSEA in the germline V gene. The length of the CDR3 is 10 residues. The CDR3 DNA follows: TGCAGTGTGGGGTTCTATGGCTACACCTTC. Protein sequence: CSVGFYGYTF.

The J gene is TRBJ1-1, the V gene TRBV7-9; maybe TRBD1 (6 bases). The CDR3 has 15 amino acids. V lost 5 bases to trimming and J lost 1 base, with 14 bases between them. In germline, CDR1 is SEHNR, CDR2 FQNEAQ (reference sequence). Written as DNA, the CDR3 is TGTGCCAGCAGCATAACGGGACACCAGAACACTGAAGCTTTCTTT. Translated: CASSITGHQNTEAFF.

In DNA form, the CDR3 reads TGTGCCTGGAGAAGGGGCACCCATAATTCACCCCTCCACTTT. Its protein product is CAWRRGTHNSPLHF. This sequence joins TRBV30 and TRBJ1-6; weak D call: TRBD1 (5 bases). Germline CDR1 is GTSNPN and CDR2 is SVGIG (reference sequence). This CDR3 is 14 amino acids long. V was pared by 3 bases and J by 5 bases, with 11 bases between.

This clonotype was seen a few times. V gene TRBV10-3 combines with J gene TRBJ2-5; 13 bases fit TRBD2. In germline, CDR1 is ENHRY, CDR2 SYGVKD. The CDR3 is 14 amino acids. J gave up 5 bases and V 10 bases, and 7 bases lay outside the gene matches. The CDR3: CATQTSGRVETQYF. CDR3 coding DNA: TGTGCCACCCAAACTAGCGGGAGGGTTGAGACCCAGTACTTC.

This clonotype was found a few times. This rearrangement joins TRBV15 to TRBJ2-7; no reliable D call. Germline V CDR1 and CDR2: LNHNV, YYDKDF (reference sequence). The V and J ends lost 1 base and 6 bases respectively, with 7 bases between them. The CDR3 runs to 12 residues. The CDR3, as DNA: TGTGCCACCAGCAGAGGATTTGGCGAGCAGTACTTC. This sequence encodes CATSRGFGEQYF.

This chain connects TRBV12-3 or TRBV12-4 to TRBJ2-1; D might be TRBD1 (5 bases). The CDR3 is 16 amino acids. V lost 3 bases, J lost 4 bases, and 16 bases lay in between. CDR3 protein: CASSFYLGVSYNEQFF. DNA of the CDR3: TGTGCCAGCAGTTTTTATTTAGGGGTCTCGTACAATGAGCAGTTCTTC.